The rows below give T cell receptor beta chains drawn from one sample of a study of blood T cell repertoires in COVID-19. Only in-frame clones appear in the TCRdb table, and some are missing; sequencing was by immunoSEQ multiplex PCR. The profile shows approximately 270,000 clones, roughly four fifths of them singletons. Sequencing used peripheral blood. Receptors originate from a man at least 80 years old with acute or convalescent COVID-19. Both conserved end residues are part of each CDR3. A D gene is named only where the DNA matches it firmly. A clone size is listed for some rows: how often the clone was seen (once, few, many), or a class if it is expanded.

v_call	clone_size	j_call	d_call	cdr3_nt	cdr3_aa
TRBV30	-	TRBJ2-5	TRBD2	TGTGCCTGGAGGAAAAGGACTAGCGGGACCTGGAAGACCCAGTACTTC	CAWRKRTSGTWKTQYF
TRBV7-9	-	TRBJ2-1	TRBD1	TGTGCCAGCAGCTATACTGGACAGGGGAGTAATGAGCAGTTCTTC	CASSYTGQGSNEQFF
TRBV6-6	once	TRBJ2-5	-	TGTGCCAGCAGACCCAGTGGCGAGACCCAGTACTTC	CASRPSGETQYF
TRBV2	-	TRBJ2-2	TRBD1	TGTGCCAGCAGGGGACAGGGGAACACCGGGGAGCTGTTTTTT	CASRGQGNTGELFF
TRBV5-1	few	TRBJ1-1	-	TGCGCCAGCAGCCCACGACTAACAGGGACGAACACTGAAGCTTTCTTT	CASSPRLTGTNTEAFF
TRBV19	-	TRBJ1-3	-	TGTGCCAGTAGTATAGGAAGGCAGGCTGGAAACACCATATATTTT	CASSIGRQAGNTIYF
TRBV30	once	TRBJ1-6	TRBD1	TGTGCCTGGAGTACTCGGACAGGGGCAAAAGTCCTCCACTTT	CAWSTRTGAKVLHF
TRBV5-1	-	TRBJ2-1	-	TGCGCCAGCAGCGTAAAGAGGGACTCCCGAAAGCAGTTCTTC	CASSVKRDSRKQFF
TRBV25-1	once	TRBJ1-6	-	TGTGCCAGCATGAGCTCCTATAATTCACCCCTCCACTTT	CASMSSYNSPLHF
TRBV5-8	-	TRBJ2-2	-	TGTGCCAGCAGCTTCGGAGTCAACACCGGGGAGCTGTTTTTT	CASSFGVNTGELFF
TRBV7-8	-	TRBJ2-7	-	TGTGCCAGCAGCTTAAAAGGGTCCGGCGGGGTCACGGCCTACGAGCAGTACTTC	CASSLKGSGGVTAYEQYF
TRBV5-1	-	TRBJ2-3	TRBD1	TGCGCCAGCAGCTCATACAGGGGAGGCACAGATACGCAGTATTTT	CASSSYRGGTDTQYF
TRBV20-1	-	TRBJ1-3	TRBD1	TGCAGTGCCAGTAGGGACAGGGGGCCGAGTGGCATATATTTT	CSASRDRGPSGIYF
TRBV5-4	few	TRBJ1-1	TRBD1	TGTGCCAGCAGCGTTGACAGGGACACTGAAGCTTTCTTT	CASSVDRDTEAFF
TRBV28	-	TRBJ1-1	-	TGTGCCAGCTCGGACATCCTCAACACTGAAGCTTTCTTT	CASSDILNTEAFF
TRBV6-5	-	TRBJ1-6	TRBD1	TGTGCCAGCAGTTACTCGTACAGGGGGGAAGGGGCCCTCCACTTT	CASSYSYRGEGALHF
TRBV28	-	TRBJ1-1	-	TGTGCCACCGAAGGGGACACTGAAGCTTTCTTT	CATEGDTEAFF
TRBV10-3	-	TRBJ2-1	-	TGTGCCATCAGTGAGTCGCAGCGCGAGCAGTTCTTC	CAISESQREQFF
TRBV28	-	TRBJ1-1	-	TGTGCCAGCAGGTTGGGGGCCCCGACTGAAGCTTTCTTT	CASRLGAPTEAFF
TRBV30	-	TRBJ1-2	TRBD1	TGTGCCTGGAGGACAGGGGCCGGCCCCTATGGCTACACCTTC	CAWRTGAGPYGYTF
TRBV11-2	once	TRBJ2-7	TRBD1	TGTGCCAGCAGCCTTGGACAGGTCTCCTACGAGCAGTACTTC	CASSLGQVSYEQYF
TRBV7-2	-	TRBJ2-1	TRBD2	TGTGCCAGCAGCTTAGAGGGCGGGAGGGCCGTTAGGAATGAGCAGTTCTTC	CASSLEGGRAVRNEQFF
TRBV7-9	-	TRBJ2-7	TRBD1	TGTGCCAGCAGCTCCTTTGGACAGGGGCGACCTGGTGAGCAGTACTTC	CASSSFGQGRPGEQYF
TRBV5-4	-	TRBJ2-3	-	TGTGCCAGCAGCTCTTCACTAGCAGATACGCAGTATTTT	CASSSSLADTQYF
TRBV3-1/TRBV3-2	few	TRBJ1-5	TRBD1	TGTGCCAGCAGCCTTTCGGGACAGAGCAATCAGCCCCAGCATTTT	CASSLSGQSNQPQHF
TRBV5-1	few	TRBJ2-6	TRBD1	TGCGCCAGCAGCTTGAGTGGGGCAGGGGGCTCTGGGGCCAACGTCCTGACTTTC	CASSLSGAGGSGANVLTF
TRBV5-4	-	TRBJ2-5	-	TGTGCCAGCAGCTTGCGATGGGGCAGCCCTTTAGGGGAGACCCAGTACTTC	CASSLRWGSPLGETQYF
TRBV19	few	TRBJ2-7	-	TGTGCCAGTAGTGGTTACAGTGAGCACCGAATTGACTACGAGCAGTACTTC	CASSGYSEHRIDYEQYF
TRBV4-2	-	TRBJ2-3	TRBD2	TGTGCCAGCAGCCCAGGGCTAAGCGGGGGGGCATCTAGCACAGATACGCAGTATTTT	CASSPGLSGGASSTDTQYF
TRBV6-5	-	TRBJ1-5	TRBD1	TGTGCCAGCAGTTCCGGCGGACAGGGAGGTCAGCCCCAGCATTTT	CASSSGGQGGQPQHF
TRBV5-4	-	TRBJ1-3	TRBD1	TGTGCCAGCAGCCAGGGGACAGGCTCTGGAAACACCATATATTTT	CASSQGTGSGNTIYF
TRBV30	-	TRBJ2-1	-	TGTGCCTGGAGTGGGGACGGGGGTTCCTACAATGAGCAGTTCTTC	CAWSGDGGSYNEQFF
TRBV6-6	-	TRBJ2-3	-	TGTGCCAGCAGTTACTCGACACAGGCGATCACAGATACGCAGTATTTT	CASSYSTQAITDTQYF
TRBV3-1/TRBV3-2	-	TRBJ2-7	-	TGTGCCAGCAGCCGAGTGGGAGGTGAGCAGTACTTC	CASSRVGGEQYF
TRBV13	-	TRBJ1-5	-	TGTGCCAGCAGCCGGGGGGGGAATCAGCCCCAGCATTTT	CASSRGGNQPQHF
TRBV7-9	-	TRBJ2-7	TRBD1	TGTGCCAGCAGTATAAACCCGGGACAGGGCTACGAGCAGTACTTC	CASSINPGQGYEQYF
TRBV18	-	TRBJ1-5	TRBD1	TGTGCCAGCTCACCACCCCCAGGGGGATCCAATCAGCCCCAGCATTTT	CASSPPPGGSNQPQHF
TRBV7-2	-	TRBJ2-3	TRBD2	TGTGCCAGCAGCCTCGCTAGCGGGGGGACAGATACGCAGTATTTT	CASSLASGGTDTQYF
TRBV3-1/TRBV3-2	-	TRBJ2-2	-	TGTGCCAGCAGCGGAAGGTTGGGGGCAGGCGGGGAGCTGTTTTTT	CASSGRLGAGGELFF
TRBV3-1/TRBV3-2	once	TRBJ2-2	TRBD2	TGTGCCAGCAGCCGTAGCGGGAGGCTAATGAACACCGGGGAGCTGTTTTTT	CASSRSGRLMNTGELFF
TRBV10-3	-	TRBJ1-5	-	TGTGCCATCAGTGTGGGCCCCGGGGGTCAGCCCCAGCATTTT	CAISVGPGGQPQHF
TRBV11-2	-	TRBJ2-3	TRBD2	TGTGCCAGCGGTACTAGCGGGACAGATACGCAGTATTTT	CASGTSGTDTQYF
TRBV27	-	TRBJ1-6	TRBD1	TGTGCCAGCAGTTTTCGGACAGGGGGGCCTAATTCACCCCTCCACTTT	CASSFRTGGPNSPLHF
TRBV18	-	TRBJ1-2	TRBD1	TGTGCCAGCTCACTACAGGGGGCGGTTGTCTATGGCTACACCTTC	CASSLQGAVVYGYTF
TRBV7-9	few	TRBJ2-7	TRBD1	TGTGCCAGCAGCTCTTTTACCGGGACAGAGATCTACGAGCAGTACTTC	CASSSFTGTEIYEQYF
TRBV5-4	-	TRBJ1-3	-	TGTGCCAGCAGCTCCGGGGGGGGCCTGGTATCTGGAAACACCATATATTTT	CASSSGGGLVSGNTIYF
TRBV11-2	-	TRBJ2-7	-	TGTGCCAGCAGCTTAACCAGGGGCTACGAGCAGTACTTC	CASSLTRGYEQYF
TRBV6-6	-	TRBJ2-7	TRBD1	TGTGCCAGCAGTTACTCCGTCGGGACAGCCTCCGAGCAGTACTTC	CASSYSVGTASEQYF
TRBV6-6	-	TRBJ1-4	-	TGTGCCACCTCAGGTCCTTCGGCAACTAATGAAAAACTGTTTTTT	CATSGPSATNEKLFF
TRBV6-5	-	TRBJ1-6	TRBD1	TGTGCCAGCAGCAAGGGACAGGTCAATTCACCCCTCCACTTT	CASSKGQVNSPLHF
TRBV21-1	-	TRBJ2-2	-	TGTGCCAGCAGCACGAGACAGGGGGCGCACACCGGGGAGCTGTTTTTT	CASSTRQGAHTGELFF